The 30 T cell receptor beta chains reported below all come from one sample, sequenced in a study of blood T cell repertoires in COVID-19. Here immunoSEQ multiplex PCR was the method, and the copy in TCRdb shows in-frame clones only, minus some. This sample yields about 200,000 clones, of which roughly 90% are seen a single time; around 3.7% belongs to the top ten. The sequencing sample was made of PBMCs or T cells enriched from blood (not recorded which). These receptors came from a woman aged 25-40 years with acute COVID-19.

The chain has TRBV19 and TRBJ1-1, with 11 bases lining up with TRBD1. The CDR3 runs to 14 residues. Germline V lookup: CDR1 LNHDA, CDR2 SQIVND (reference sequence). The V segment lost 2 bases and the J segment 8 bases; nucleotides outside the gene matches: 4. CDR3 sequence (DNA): TGTGCCAGTAGTATACGGACAGGGGGCCCCGAAGCTTTCTTT. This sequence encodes CASSIRTGGPEAFF.

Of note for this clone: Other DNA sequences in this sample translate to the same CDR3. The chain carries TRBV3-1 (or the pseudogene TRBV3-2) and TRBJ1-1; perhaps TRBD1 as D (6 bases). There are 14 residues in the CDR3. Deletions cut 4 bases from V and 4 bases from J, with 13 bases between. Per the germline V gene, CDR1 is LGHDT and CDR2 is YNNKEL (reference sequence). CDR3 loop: CASSRLGGGTEAFF. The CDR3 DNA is TGTGCCAGCAGCCGCTTAGGGGGGGGCACTGAAGCTTTCTTT.

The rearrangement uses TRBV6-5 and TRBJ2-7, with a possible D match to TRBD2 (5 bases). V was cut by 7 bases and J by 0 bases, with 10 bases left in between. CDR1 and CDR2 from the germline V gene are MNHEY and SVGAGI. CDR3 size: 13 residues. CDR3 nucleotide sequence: TGTGCCAGCATTTCAGGAGGCTCCTACGAGCAGTACTTC. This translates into CASISGGSYEQYF.

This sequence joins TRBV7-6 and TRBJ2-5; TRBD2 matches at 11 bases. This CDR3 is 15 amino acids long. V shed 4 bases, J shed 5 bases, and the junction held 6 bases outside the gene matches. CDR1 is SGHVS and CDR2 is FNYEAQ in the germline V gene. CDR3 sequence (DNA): TGTGCCAGCAGCTCCTTAGCGGGGGGGTGGGAGACCCAGTACTTC. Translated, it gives CASSSLAGGWETQYF.

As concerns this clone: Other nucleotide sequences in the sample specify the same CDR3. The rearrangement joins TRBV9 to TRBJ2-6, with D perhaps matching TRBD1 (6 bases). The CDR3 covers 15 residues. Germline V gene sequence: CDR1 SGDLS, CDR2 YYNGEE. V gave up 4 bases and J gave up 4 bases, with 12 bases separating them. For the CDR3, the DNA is TGTGCCAGCAGCAAACAGGGTTCAGGGGCCAACGTCCTGACTTTC. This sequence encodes CASSKQGSGANVLTF.

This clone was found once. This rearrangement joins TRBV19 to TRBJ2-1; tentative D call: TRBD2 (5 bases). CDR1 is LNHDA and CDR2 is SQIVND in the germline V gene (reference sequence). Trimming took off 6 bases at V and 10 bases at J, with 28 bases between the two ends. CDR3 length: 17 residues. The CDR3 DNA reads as TGTGCCAGTAGCAATAGCGCCGGCGGCGGCGGTGCTTGGGAGCAGTTCTTC. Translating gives CASSNSAGGGGAWEQFF.

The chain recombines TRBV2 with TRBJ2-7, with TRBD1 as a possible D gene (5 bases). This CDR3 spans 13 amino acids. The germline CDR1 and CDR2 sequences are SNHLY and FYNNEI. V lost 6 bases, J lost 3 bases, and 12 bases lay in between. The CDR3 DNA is TGTGCCAGCAGGCTTCCCGACAGCTACGAGCAGTACTTC. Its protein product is CASRLPDSYEQYF.

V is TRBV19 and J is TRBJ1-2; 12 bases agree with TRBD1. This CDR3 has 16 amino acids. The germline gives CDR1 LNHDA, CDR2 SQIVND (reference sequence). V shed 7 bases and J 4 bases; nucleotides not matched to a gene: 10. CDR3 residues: CASNPPGQGAGYGYTF. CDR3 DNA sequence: TGTGCCAGTAACCCCCCGGGACAGGGGGCCGGCTATGGCTACACCTTC.

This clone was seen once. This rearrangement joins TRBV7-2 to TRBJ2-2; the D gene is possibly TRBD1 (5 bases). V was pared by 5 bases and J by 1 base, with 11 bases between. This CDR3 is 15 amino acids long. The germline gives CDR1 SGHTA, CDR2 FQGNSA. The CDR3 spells CASSPDSRNTGELFF. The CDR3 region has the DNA TGTGCCAGCAGCCCAGACAGCAGGAACACCGGGGAGCTGTTTTTT. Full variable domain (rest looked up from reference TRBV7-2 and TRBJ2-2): GAGVSQSPSNKVTEKGKDVELRCDPISGHTALYWYRQSLGQGLEFLIYFQGNSAPDKSGLPSDRFSAERTGGSVSTLTIQRTQQEDSAVYLCASSPDSRNTGELFFGEGSRLTVL.

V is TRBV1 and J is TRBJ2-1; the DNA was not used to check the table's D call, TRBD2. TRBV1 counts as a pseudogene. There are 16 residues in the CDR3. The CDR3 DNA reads TGCACCAGCAGCCAAGATCTCCCGGAGCTTAGGTATGAGCAGTTCTTC. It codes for CTSSQDLPELRYEQFF.

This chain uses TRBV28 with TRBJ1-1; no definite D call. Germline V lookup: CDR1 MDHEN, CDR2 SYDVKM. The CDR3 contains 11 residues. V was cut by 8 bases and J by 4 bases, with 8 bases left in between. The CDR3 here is CASEGSTEAFF. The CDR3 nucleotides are TGTGCCAGCGAGGGTAGCACTGAAGCTTTCTTT.

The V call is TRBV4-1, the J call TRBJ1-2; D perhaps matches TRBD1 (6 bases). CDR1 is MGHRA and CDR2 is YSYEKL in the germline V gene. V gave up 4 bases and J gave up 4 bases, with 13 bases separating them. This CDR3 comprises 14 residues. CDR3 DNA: TGCGCCAGCAGCCTTAACAGGGCGGGCTATGGCTACACCTTC. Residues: CASSLNRAGYGYTF.

CDR3: CASSPTRQGSSYEQYF. The CDR3 region has the DNA TGTGCCAGCAGCCCTACCCGTCAGGGGAGCTCCTACGAGCAGTACTTC. The J gene is TRBJ2-7, the V gene TRBV6-2 or TRBV6-3; weak D call: TRBD1 (6 bases). Trimming left V 6 bases short and J 0 bases short, with 18 bases between. Germline V gene lookup returns CDR1 MNHEY and CDR2 SVGEGT. The CDR3 has 16 amino acids.

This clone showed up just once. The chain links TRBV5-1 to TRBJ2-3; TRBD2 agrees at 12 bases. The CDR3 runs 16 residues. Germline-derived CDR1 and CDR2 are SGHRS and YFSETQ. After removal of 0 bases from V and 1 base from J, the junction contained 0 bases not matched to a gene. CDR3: CASSLGTSGGTDTQYF. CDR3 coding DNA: TGCGCCAGCAGCTTGGGGACTAGCGGGGGCACAGATACGCAGTATTTT.

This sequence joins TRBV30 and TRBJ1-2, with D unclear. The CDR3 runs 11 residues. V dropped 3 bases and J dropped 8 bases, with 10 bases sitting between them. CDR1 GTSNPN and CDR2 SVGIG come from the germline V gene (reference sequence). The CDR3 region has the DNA TGTGCCTGGAGGAGGCGATCCGGCTACACCTTC. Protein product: CAWRRRSGYTF.

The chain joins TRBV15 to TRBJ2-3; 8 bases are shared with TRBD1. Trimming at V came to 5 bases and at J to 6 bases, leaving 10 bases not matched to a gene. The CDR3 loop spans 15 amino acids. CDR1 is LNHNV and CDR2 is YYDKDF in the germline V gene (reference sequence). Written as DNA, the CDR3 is TGTGCCACCAGCCGCCGACAGGGGCCGGGTGATACGCAGTATTTT. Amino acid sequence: CATSRRQGPGDTQYF. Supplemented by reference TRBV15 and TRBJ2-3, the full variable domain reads DAMVIQNPRYQVTQFGKPVTLSCSQTLNHNVMYWYQQKSSQAPKLLFHYYDKDFNNEADTPDNFQSRRPNTSFCFLDIRSPGLGDTAMYLCATSRRQGPGDTQYFGPGTRLTVL.

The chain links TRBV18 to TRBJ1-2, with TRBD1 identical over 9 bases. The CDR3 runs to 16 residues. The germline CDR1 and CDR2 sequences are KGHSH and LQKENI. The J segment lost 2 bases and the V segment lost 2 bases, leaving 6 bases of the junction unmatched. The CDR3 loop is CASSPAGTGRNYGYTF. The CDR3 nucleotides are TGTGCCAGCTCACCAGCCGGGACAGGGAGAAACTATGGCTACACCTTC. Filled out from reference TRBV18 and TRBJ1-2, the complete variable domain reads NAGVMQNPRHLVRRRGQEARLRCSPMKGHSHVYWYRQLPEEGLKFMVYLQKENIIDESGMPKERFSAEFPKEGPSILRIQQVVRGDSAAYFCASSPAGTGRNYGYTFGSGTRLTVV.

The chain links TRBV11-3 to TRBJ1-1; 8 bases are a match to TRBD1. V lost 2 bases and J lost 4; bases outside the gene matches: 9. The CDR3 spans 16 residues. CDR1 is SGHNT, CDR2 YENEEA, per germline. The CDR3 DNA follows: TGTGCCAGCAGCTTAAGTGACTCCAGGGGGCCCACTGAAGCTTTCTTT. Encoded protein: CASSLSDSRGPTEAFF. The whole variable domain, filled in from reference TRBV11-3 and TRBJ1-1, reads EAGVVQSPRYKIIEKKQPVAFWCNPISGHNTLYWYLQNLGQGPELLIRYENEEAVDDSQLPKDRFSAERLKGVDSTLKIQPAELGDSAVYLCASSLSDSRGPTEAFFGQGTRLTVV.

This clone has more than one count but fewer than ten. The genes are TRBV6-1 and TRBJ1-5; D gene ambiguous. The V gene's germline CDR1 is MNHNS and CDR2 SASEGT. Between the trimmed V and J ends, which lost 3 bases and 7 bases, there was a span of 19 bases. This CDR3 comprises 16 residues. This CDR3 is CASSESQVGARQPQHF. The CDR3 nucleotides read TGTGCCAGCAGTGAGTCCCAAGTGGGAGCTCGACAGCCCCAGCATTTT.

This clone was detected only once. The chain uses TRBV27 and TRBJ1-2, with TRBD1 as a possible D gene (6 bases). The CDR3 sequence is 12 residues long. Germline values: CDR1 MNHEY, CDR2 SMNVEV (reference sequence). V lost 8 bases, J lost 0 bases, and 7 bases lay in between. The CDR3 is CASGGPNYGYTF. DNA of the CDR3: TGTGCCAGCGGGGGCCCTAACTATGGCTACACCTTC.

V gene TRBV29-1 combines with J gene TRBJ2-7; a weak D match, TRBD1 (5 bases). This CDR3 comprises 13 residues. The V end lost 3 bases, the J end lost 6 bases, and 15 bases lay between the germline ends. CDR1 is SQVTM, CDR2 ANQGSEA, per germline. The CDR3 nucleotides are TGCAGCGTTGACCGCCAGGGTGATGGCGAGCAGTACTTC. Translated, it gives CSVDRQGDGEQYF.

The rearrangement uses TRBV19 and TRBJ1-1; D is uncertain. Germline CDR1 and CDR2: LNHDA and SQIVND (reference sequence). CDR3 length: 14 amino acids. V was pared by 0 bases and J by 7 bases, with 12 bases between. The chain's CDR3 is CASSIEKRVLEAFF. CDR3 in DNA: TGTGCCAGTAGTATAGAAAAAAGAGTACTTGAAGCTTTCTTT. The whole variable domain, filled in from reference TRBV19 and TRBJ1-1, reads DGGITQSPKYLFRKEGQNVTLSCEQNLNHDAMYWYRQDPGQGLRLIYYSQIVNDFQKGDIAEGYSVSREKKESFPLTVTSAQKNPTAFYLCASSIEKRVLEAFFGQGTRLTVV.

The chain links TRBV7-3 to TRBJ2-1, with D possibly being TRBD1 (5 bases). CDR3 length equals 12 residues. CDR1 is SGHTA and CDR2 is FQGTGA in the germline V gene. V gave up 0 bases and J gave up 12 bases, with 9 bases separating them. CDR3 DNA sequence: TGTGCCAGCAGCTTAACGGACAACCGGCAGTTCTTC. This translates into CASSLTDNRQFF.

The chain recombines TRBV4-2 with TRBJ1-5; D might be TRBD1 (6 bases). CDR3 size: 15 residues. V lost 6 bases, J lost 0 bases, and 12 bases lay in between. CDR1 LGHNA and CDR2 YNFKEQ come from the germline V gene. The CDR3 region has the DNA TGTGCCAGCAGAGGACAGACTAATAGCAATCAGCCCCAGCATTTT. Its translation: CASRGQTNSNQPQHF.

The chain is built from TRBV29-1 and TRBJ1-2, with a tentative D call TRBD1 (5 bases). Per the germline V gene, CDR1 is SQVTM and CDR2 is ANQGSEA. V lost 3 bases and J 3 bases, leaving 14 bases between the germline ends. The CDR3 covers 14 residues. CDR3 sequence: CSVDRQGKDYGYTF. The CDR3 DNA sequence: TGCAGCGTTGATAGGCAGGGAAAGGACTATGGCTACACCTTC.

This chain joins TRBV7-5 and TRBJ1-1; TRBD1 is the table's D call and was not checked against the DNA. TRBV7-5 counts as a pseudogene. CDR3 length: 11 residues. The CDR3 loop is CVRSRTVEAFF. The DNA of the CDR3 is TGTGTCAGAAGCAGGACAGTTGAAGCTTTCTTT.

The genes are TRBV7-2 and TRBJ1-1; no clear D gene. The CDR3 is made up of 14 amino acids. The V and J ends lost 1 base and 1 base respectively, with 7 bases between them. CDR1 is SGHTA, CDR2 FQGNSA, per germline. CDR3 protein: CASSLVRQNTEAFF. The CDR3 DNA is TGTGCCAGCAGCTTAGTTAGACAGAACACTGAAGCTTTCTTT.

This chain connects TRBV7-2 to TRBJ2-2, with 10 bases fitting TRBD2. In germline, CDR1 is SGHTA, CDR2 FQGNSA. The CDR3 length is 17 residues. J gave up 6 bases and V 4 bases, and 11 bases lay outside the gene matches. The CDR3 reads CASSSQPLGTSAGELFF. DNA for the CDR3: TGTGCCAGCAGCTCCCAGCCCCTAGGGACTAGCGCCGGGGAGCTGTTTTTT.

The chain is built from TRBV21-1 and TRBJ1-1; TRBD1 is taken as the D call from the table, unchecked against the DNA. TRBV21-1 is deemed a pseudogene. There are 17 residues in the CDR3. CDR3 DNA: TGTGCCAGCACCAAAAACTGGGGGACAGGGCGGAACACTGAAGCTTTCTTT. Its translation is CASTKNWGTGRNTEAFF.

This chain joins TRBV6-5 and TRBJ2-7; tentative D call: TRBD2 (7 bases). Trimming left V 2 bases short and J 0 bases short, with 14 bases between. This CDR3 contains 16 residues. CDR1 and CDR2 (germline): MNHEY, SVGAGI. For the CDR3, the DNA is TGTGCCAGCAGTTACCCGGCGGGGGCCAGCTCCTACGAGCAGTACTTC. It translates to CASSYPAGASSYEQYF.